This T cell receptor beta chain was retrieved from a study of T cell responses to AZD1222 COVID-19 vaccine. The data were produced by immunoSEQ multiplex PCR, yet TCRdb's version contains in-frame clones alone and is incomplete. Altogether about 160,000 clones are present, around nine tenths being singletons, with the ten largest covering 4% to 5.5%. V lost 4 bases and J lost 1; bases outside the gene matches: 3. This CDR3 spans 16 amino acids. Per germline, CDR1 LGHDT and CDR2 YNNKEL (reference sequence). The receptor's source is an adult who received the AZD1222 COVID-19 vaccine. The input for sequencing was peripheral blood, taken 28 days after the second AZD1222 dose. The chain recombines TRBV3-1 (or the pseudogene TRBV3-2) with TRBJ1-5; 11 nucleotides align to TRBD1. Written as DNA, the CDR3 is TGTGCCAGCAGCCTGGACAGGGGGCCGAGCAATCAGCCCCAGCATTTT. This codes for CASSLDRGPSNQPQHF.